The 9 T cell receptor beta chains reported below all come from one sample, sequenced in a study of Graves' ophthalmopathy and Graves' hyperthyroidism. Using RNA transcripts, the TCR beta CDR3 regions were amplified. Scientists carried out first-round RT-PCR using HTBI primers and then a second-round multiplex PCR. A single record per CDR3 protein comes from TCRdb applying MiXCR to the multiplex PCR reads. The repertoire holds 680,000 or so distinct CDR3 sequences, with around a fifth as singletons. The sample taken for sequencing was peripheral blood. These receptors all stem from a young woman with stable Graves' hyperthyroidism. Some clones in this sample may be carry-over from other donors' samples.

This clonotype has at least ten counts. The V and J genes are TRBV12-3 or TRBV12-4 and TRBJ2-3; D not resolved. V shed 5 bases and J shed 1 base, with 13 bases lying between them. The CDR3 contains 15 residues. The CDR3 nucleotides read TGTGCCAGCAGTCCCGTGAGGATAGGCACAGATACGCAGTATTTT. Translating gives CASSPVRIGTDTQYF.

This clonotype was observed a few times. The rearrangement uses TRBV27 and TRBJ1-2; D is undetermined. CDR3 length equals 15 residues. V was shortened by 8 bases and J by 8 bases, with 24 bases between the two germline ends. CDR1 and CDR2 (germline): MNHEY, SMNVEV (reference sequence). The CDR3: CASPALGGYSRGYTF. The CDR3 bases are TGTGCCAGCCCCGCTCTGGGAGGCTATAGTAGAGGCTACACCTTC.

The CDR3 here is CSATRTGGYGYTF. For the CDR3, the DNA is TGCAGTGCTACTAGGACAGGGGGGTATGGCTACACCTTC. V is TRBV20-1 and J is TRBJ1-2; TRBD1 matches at 10 bases. The CDR3 sequence is 13 residues long. Germline CDR1 is DFQATT and CDR2 is SNEGSKA (reference sequence). V lost 4 bases and J lost 5; bases outside the gene matches: 4.

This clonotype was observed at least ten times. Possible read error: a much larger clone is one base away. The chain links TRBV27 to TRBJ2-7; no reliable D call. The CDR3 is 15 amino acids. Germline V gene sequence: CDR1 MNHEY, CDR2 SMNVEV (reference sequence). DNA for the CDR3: TGTGCCAGCACCACTTCTGGACGGATATCCTACGAGCATTACTTC. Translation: CASTTSGRISYEHYF.

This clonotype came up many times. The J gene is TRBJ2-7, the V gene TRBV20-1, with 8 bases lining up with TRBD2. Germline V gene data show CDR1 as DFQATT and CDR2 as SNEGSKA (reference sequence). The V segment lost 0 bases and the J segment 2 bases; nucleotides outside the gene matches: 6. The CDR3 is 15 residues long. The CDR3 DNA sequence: TGCAGTGCTAGAGATTTAAGCGGGAGTCCCTACGAGCAGTACTTC. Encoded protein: CSARDLSGSPYEQYF.

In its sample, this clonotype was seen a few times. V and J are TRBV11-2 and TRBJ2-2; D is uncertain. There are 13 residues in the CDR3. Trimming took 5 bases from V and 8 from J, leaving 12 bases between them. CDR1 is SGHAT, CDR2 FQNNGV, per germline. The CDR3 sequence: CASSPGDGGELFF. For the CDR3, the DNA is TGTGCCAGCAGCCCCGGAGATGGGGGGGAGCTGTTTTTT. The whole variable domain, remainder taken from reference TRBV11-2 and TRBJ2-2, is EAGVAQSPRYKIIEKRQSVAFWCNPISGHATLYWYQQILGQGPKLLIQFQNNGVVDDSQLPKDRFSAERLKGVDSTLKIQPAKLEDSAVYLCASSPGDGGELFFGEGSRLTVL.

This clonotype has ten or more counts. The CDR3 DNA is TGTGCCACCCGGGACCGCCTAGACGAGCAGTACTTC. The encoded protein is CATRDRLDEQYF. The genes are TRBV10-3 and TRBJ2-7; perhaps D is TRBD1 or TRBD2 (5 bases each). The V end was cut by 10 bases, the J end by 5 bases, with 15 bases between. The CDR3 totals 12 residues. Germline CDR1 is ENHRY and CDR2 is SYGVKD.

In DNA, the CDR3 is TGCAGTGCCCCCAGATTAAACTACGAGCCGTACGTC. It translates to CSAPRLNYEPYV. J is TRBJ2-7 and V is TRBV20-1; D gene unclear. There are 12 residues in the CDR3. Germline V lookup: CDR1 DFQATT, CDR2 SNEGSKA (reference sequence).

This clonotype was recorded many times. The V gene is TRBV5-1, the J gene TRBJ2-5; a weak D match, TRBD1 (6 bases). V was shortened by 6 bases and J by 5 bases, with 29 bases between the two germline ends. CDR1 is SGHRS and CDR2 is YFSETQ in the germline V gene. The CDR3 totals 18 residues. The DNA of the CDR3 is TGCGCCAGCACCATACCTACATGGGGGCGGCCTAGGAGCGAGACCCAGTACTTC. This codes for CASTIPTWGRPRSETQYF.